This T cell receptor beta chain was identified in a study of T cell responses to AZD1222 COVID-19 vaccine. This clone was recorded only once. With 3 bases clipped from V and 2 bases from J, the junction kept 3 bases outside the gene matches. CDR3 length: 14 amino acids. Looked up from germline, CDR1 is MNHEY and CDR2 is SVGEGT. Clones were sequenced by immunoSEQ multiplex PCR, and TCRdb holds only the in-frame ones, with some missing. The repertoire holds 56,000 or so clones, with nearly 80% as singletons. The J gene is TRBJ1-1, the V gene TRBV6-2 or TRBV6-3; 7 bases match TRBD1. This clonotype was sampled from an adult who received the AZD1222 COVID-19 vaccine. The starting material was peripheral blood, obtained 28 days after the second AZD1222 dose. CDR3 nucleotide sequence: TGTGCCAGCAGTTATCGACAGGGAAACACTGAAGCTTTCTTT. Encoded protein: CASSYRQGNTEAFF.